Listed below are T cell receptor beta chains from one sample, sequenced in a study of OX40 agonist ivuxolimab in advanced cancers. Some clones are missing from TCRdb's copy, which holds only in-frame ones; the method was immunoSEQ multiplex PCR. The sample gives 85,000 to 130,000 clones, 90% of which show up once; approximately 0.34% is in the top ten. The sample consisted of CD4+ or CD8+ T cells sorted from blood, taken in a trial of the OX40 agonist ivuxolimab. The receptors originated from an adult with an advanced solid tumor such as melanoma, head and neck, liver or kidney cancer. Each CDR3 is given with its conserved first and last residue. D genes are given only for firm matches. The size of a clone is reported for some rows only, either as once, few or many, or as a class for expanded clones.

v_call: TRBV4-1; j_call: TRBJ1-5; d_call: -; clone_size: few; cdr3_aa: CASSQGQGWGNQPQHF; cdr3_nt: TGCGCCAGCAGCCAAGGTCAAGGGTGGGGGAATCAGCCCCAGCATTTT
v_call: TRBV18; j_call: TRBJ2-1; d_call: -; clone_size: -; cdr3_aa: CASSPPGSRTGNEQFF; cdr3_nt: TGTGCCAGCTCACCACCGGGCAGCCGAACGGGCAATGAGCAGTTCTTC
v_call: TRBV2; j_call: TRBJ1-1; d_call: -; clone_size: -; cdr3_aa: CASVFDAGSSPEAFF; cdr3_nt: TGTGCCAGCGTGTTTGACGCGGGCTCGTCCCCAGAAGCTTTCTTT
v_call: TRBV5-1; j_call: TRBJ1-4; d_call: -; clone_size: -; cdr3_aa: CASSLERINEKLFF; cdr3_nt: TGCGCCAGCAGCCTTGAACGGATTAATGAAAAACTGTTTTTT
v_call: TRBV4-1; j_call: TRBJ1-5; d_call: -; clone_size: -; cdr3_aa: CASSQDRGVNQPQHF; cdr3_nt: TGCGCCAGCAGCCAAGATCGAGGGGTCAATCAGCCCCAGCATTTT
v_call: TRBV19; j_call: TRBJ1-1; d_call: -; clone_size: -; cdr3_aa: CASSPQVVNTEAFF; cdr3_nt: TGTGCCAGTAGTCCTCAGGTTGTGAACACTGAAGCTTTCTTT
v_call: TRBV6-5; j_call: TRBJ2-1; d_call: TRBD2; clone_size: -; cdr3_aa: CASRARLAVYNEQFF; cdr3_nt: TGTGCCAGCAGAGCTAGACTAGCGGTCTACAATGAGCAGTTCTTC
v_call: TRBV6-4; j_call: TRBJ2-3; d_call: TRBD2; clone_size: once; cdr3_aa: CASSETLAARDTQYF; cdr3_nt: TGTGCCAGCAGTGAAACCCTAGCGGCAAGGGATACGCAGTATTTT
v_call: TRBV5-1; j_call: TRBJ2-7; d_call: TRBD1; clone_size: -; cdr3_aa: CASSLGGPPRDRSEQYF; cdr3_nt: TGCGCCAGCAGCTTGGGGGGCCCCCCCCGGGACAGAAGCGAGCAGTACTTC
v_call: TRBV5-1; j_call: TRBJ2-7; d_call: TRBD1; clone_size: few; cdr3_aa: CASSLGQGAHEQYF; cdr3_nt: TGCGCCAGCAGCTTGGGACAGGGGGCCCACGAGCAGTACTTC
v_call: TRBV9; j_call: TRBJ2-3; d_call: -; clone_size: -; cdr3_aa: CASSVGHPPDTQYF; cdr3_nt: TGTGCCAGCAGCGTCGGCCATCCCCCAGATACGCAGTATTTT
v_call: TRBV10-3; j_call: TRBJ2-5; d_call: TRBD2; clone_size: -; cdr3_aa: CAINPGGISETQYF; cdr3_nt: TGTGCCATCAACCCGGGAGGGATTAGTGAGACCCAGTACTTC
v_call: TRBV23-1; j_call: TRBJ2-7; d_call: TRBD1; clone_size: few; cdr3_aa: CASSHPGQGMRLAPHEQYF; cdr3_nt: TGCGCCAGCAGTCACCCGGGACAGGGGATGAGACTAGCGCCCCACGAGCAGTACTTC
v_call: TRBV4-3; j_call: TRBJ1-5; d_call: TRBD1; clone_size: -; cdr3_aa: CASSLQIDRVWSNQPQHF; cdr3_nt: TGCGCCAGCAGCCTACAAATTGACAGGGTCTGGAGCAATCAGCCCCAGCATTTT
v_call: TRBV18; j_call: TRBJ1-6; d_call: TRBD1; clone_size: -; cdr3_aa: CASSADRGVSPLHF; cdr3_nt: TGTGCCAGCTCTGCGGACAGGGGGGTTTCACCCCTCCACTTT
v_call: TRBV18; j_call: TRBJ2-3; d_call: -; clone_size: -; cdr3_aa: CASSPLKGLADTQYF; cdr3_nt: TGTGCCAGCTCACCACTTAAGGGGTTGGCAGATACGCAGTATTTT
v_call: TRBV11-2; j_call: TRBJ2-3; d_call: TRBD2; clone_size: once; cdr3_aa: CASSKTGLAVDTQYF; cdr3_nt: TGTGCCAGCAGCAAAACGGGACTAGCTGTAGATACGCAGTATTTT
v_call: TRBV28; j_call: TRBJ1-5; d_call: TRBD1; clone_size: -; cdr3_aa: CASSQDRGRFQPQHF; cdr3_nt: TGTGCCAGCAGTCAGGACAGGGGACGATTTCAGCCCCAGCATTTT
v_call: TRBV6-5; j_call: TRBJ2-1; d_call: TRBD2; clone_size: -; cdr3_aa: CASSLGLAGEESEQFF; cdr3_nt: TGTGCCAGCAGTTTGGGACTAGCGGGAGAGGAAAGTGAGCAGTTCTTC
v_call: TRBV19; j_call: TRBJ1-5; d_call: -; clone_size: -; cdr3_aa: CASSIRWAPSNQPQHF; cdr3_nt: TGTGCCAGTAGTATCCGATGGGCCCCGAGCAATCAGCCCCAGCATTTT
v_call: TRBV4-2; j_call: TRBJ2-2; d_call: -; clone_size: -; cdr3_aa: CASSQLPGLNTGELFF; cdr3_nt: TGTGCCAGCAGCCAGCTCCCCGGGCTAAACACCGGGGAGCTGTTTTTT
v_call: TRBV28; j_call: TRBJ2-3; d_call: TRBD2; clone_size: -; cdr3_aa: CASSSPAGRTDTQYF; cdr3_nt: TGTGCCAGCAGTTCCCCAGCGGGACGCACAGATACGCAGTATTTT
v_call: TRBV7-2; j_call: TRBJ2-2; d_call: TRBD2; clone_size: -; cdr3_aa: CASIRTSGMNTGELFF; cdr3_nt: TGTGCCAGCATCCGGACTAGCGGGATGAACACCGGGGAGCTGTTTTTT
v_call: TRBV4-3; j_call: TRBJ1-6; d_call: -; clone_size: -; cdr3_aa: CASSQGRDSPLHF; cdr3_nt: TGCGCCAGCAGCCAAGGGAGGGATTCACCCCTCCACTTT
v_call: TRBV4-1; j_call: TRBJ2-3; d_call: -; clone_size: -; cdr3_aa: CASSQGATDTDTQYF; cdr3_nt: TGCGCCAGCAGCCAAGGGGCGACAGACACAGATACGCAGTATTTT
v_call: TRBV9; j_call: TRBJ1-1; d_call: TRBD1; clone_size: -; cdr3_aa: CASSAGTGASTEAFF; cdr3_nt: TGTGCCAGCAGCGCGGGGACAGGGGCGTCCACTGAAGCTTTCTTT
v_call: TRBV5-1; j_call: TRBJ1-2; d_call: TRBD1; clone_size: -; cdr3_aa: CASSSGTGDYGYTF; cdr3_nt: TGCGCCAGCAGCTCCGGGACAGGGGACTATGGCTACACCTTC
v_call: TRBV28; j_call: TRBJ1-4; d_call: -; clone_size: once; cdr3_aa: CASSLQGANEKLFF; cdr3_nt: TGTGCCAGCAGTTTACAGGGAGCTAATGAAAAACTGTTTTTT
v_call: TRBV28; j_call: TRBJ2-7; d_call: TRBD1; clone_size: -; cdr3_aa: CASSSTGAIEQYF; cdr3_nt: TGTGCCAGCAGTTCGACAGGGGCGATCGAGCAGTACTTC
v_call: TRBV18; j_call: TRBJ2-7; d_call: -; clone_size: -; cdr3_aa: CASSPQGQGYEQYF; cdr3_nt: TGTGCCAGCTCACCACAAGGGCAAGGCTACGAGCAGTACTTC
v_call: TRBV6-6; j_call: TRBJ2-1; d_call: TRBD2; clone_size: once; cdr3_aa: CASSPSGQGNEQFF; cdr3_nt: TGTGCCAGCAGTCCTAGCGGGCAGGGGAATGAGCAGTTCTTC
v_call: TRBV10-3; j_call: TRBJ2-1; d_call: TRBD1; clone_size: few; cdr3_aa: CAISGQGVGLNEQFF; cdr3_nt: TGTGCCATCAGTGGACAGGGGGTGGGCTTAAATGAGCAGTTCTTC
v_call: TRBV15; j_call: TRBJ2-6; d_call: -; clone_size: -; cdr3_aa: CATSRGRSPGANVLTF; cdr3_nt: TGTGCCACCAGCAGAGGGCGGAGTCCCGGGGCCAACGTCCTGACTTTC
v_call: TRBV4-3; j_call: TRBJ2-3; d_call: -; clone_size: -; cdr3_aa: CASSQGGFTDTQYF; cdr3_nt: TGCGCCAGCAGCCAAGGGGGCTTTACAGATACGCAGTATTTT
v_call: TRBV28; j_call: TRBJ2-7; d_call: TRBD2; clone_size: -; cdr3_aa: CASRGREGDEQYF; cdr3_nt: TGTGCCAGCAGGGGACGGGAGGGAGACGAGCAGTACTTC
v_call: TRBV7-3; j_call: TRBJ1-5; d_call: TRBD1; clone_size: -; cdr3_aa: CASRKGQSNQPQHF; cdr3_nt: TGTGCCAGCAGAAAGGGACAGTCCAATCAGCCCCAGCATTTT
v_call: TRBV4-2; j_call: TRBJ2-1; d_call: -; clone_size: -; cdr3_aa: CASSQATLTVSPYNEQFF; cdr3_nt: TGTGCCAGCAGCCAAGCTACCCTTACAGTCAGTCCCTACAATGAGCAGTTCTTC
v_call: TRBV9; j_call: TRBJ2-3; d_call: TRBD1; clone_size: -; cdr3_aa: CASAAGGDRGTQYF; cdr3_nt: TGTGCCAGCGCCGCGGGAGGGGACAGGGGGACGCAGTATTTT
v_call: TRBV28; j_call: TRBJ2-5; d_call: -; clone_size: -; cdr3_aa: CASSLRETQYF; cdr3_nt: TGTGCCAGCAGTTTACGTGAGACCCAGTACTTC
v_call: TRBV18; j_call: TRBJ2-1; d_call: -; clone_size: -; cdr3_aa: CASSPPLGYNEQFF; cdr3_nt: TGTGCCAGCTCACCACCTTTGGGATACAATGAGCAGTTCTTC
v_call: TRBV4-3; j_call: TRBJ2-7; d_call: TRBD2; clone_size: -; cdr3_aa: CASSQERELSYEQYF; cdr3_nt: TGCGCCAGCAGCCAAGAGCGGGAGCTTTCCTACGAGCAGTACTTC
v_call: TRBV2; j_call: TRBJ2-7; d_call: -; clone_size: -; cdr3_aa: CASSNLVRGEQYF; cdr3_nt: TGTGCCAGCAGTAATTTAGTCCGTGGCGAGCAGTACTTC
v_call: TRBV7-2; j_call: TRBJ2-7; d_call: -; clone_size: -; cdr3_aa: CASSLGGSYYEQYF; cdr3_nt: TGTGCCAGCAGCTTAGGGGGCAGTTACTACGAGCAGTACTTC
v_call: TRBV6-5; j_call: TRBJ2-1; d_call: -; clone_size: -; cdr3_aa: CASKRGISYNEQFF; cdr3_nt: TGTGCCAGCAAAAGGGGGATCTCCTACAATGAGCAGTTCTTC
v_call: TRBV15; j_call: TRBJ2-5; d_call: TRBD2; clone_size: -; cdr3_aa: CATSRRTSGQETQYF; cdr3_nt: TGTGCCACCAGCAGAAGGACTAGCGGACAAGAGACCCAGTACTTC
v_call: TRBV21-1; j_call: TRBJ2-7; d_call: -; clone_size: -; cdr3_aa: CASSKGLCPSGRETYEQYF; cdr3_nt: TGTGCCAGCAGCAAAGGCCTTTGTCCTAGCGGGAGGGAGACCTACGAGCAGTACTTC
v_call: TRBV21-1; j_call: TRBJ2-7; d_call: -; clone_size: -; cdr3_aa: CASSRGAGSWYEQYF; cdr3_nt: TGTGCCAGCAGCAGGGGAGCGGGGAGTTGGTACGAGCAGTACTTC
v_call: TRBV10-1; j_call: TRBJ2-3; d_call: -; clone_size: -; cdr3_aa: CASSEHLSTDTQYF; cdr3_nt: TGCGCCAGCAGTGAGCATCTGAGCACAGATACGCAGTATTTT